A selection of T cell receptor beta chains follows, all from one sample in a study of CD49a tissue-resident CD8 T cells in human skin. Here immunoSEQ multiplex PCR was the method, and the copy in TCRdb shows in-frame clones only, minus some. The data hold about 1,500 clones, with 55% to 75% observed a single time. The specimen sequenced was CLA- CD8+ effector memory T cells sorted from blood. Receptor source: a human donor in good health. The CDR3 runs from the conserved cysteine through the conserved F or W. A D gene is named only where the DNA matches it firmly. Not all rows give a size; the values are once, few, many and, for expanded clones, a class.

clone_size	v_call	d_call	j_call	cdr3_aa	cdr3_nt
.	TRBV27	.	TRBJ2-7	CASSFHAGTAGYEQYF	TGTGCCAGCAGTTTCCATGCCGGGACTGCAGGCTACGAGCAGTACTTC
few	TRBV6-4	TRBD2	TRBJ2-1	CASSETSGVDEQFF	TGTGCCAGCAGTGAGACTAGCGGGGTGGATGAGCAGTTCTTC
.	TRBV6-1	TRBD1	TRBJ1-4	CASSGYQGAGNEKLFF	TGTGCCAGCAGTGGTTACCAGGGGGCCGGTAATGAAAAACTGTTTTTT
.	TRBV5-6	TRBD1	TRBJ1-2	CASSLGHFPTQGIGGYTF	TGTGCCAGCAGCTTGGGCCACTTCCCCACACAGGGGATCGGGGGCTACACCTTC
.	TRBV4-2	TRBD2	TRBJ2-2	CASSPLAGDTGELFF	TGTGCCAGCAGCCCACTAGCGGGAGACACCGGGGAGCTGTTTTTT
.	TRBV30	.	TRBJ2-1	CAWSPGAGLEEQFF	TGTGCCTGGAGCCCCGGGGCGGGACTTGAGGAGCAGTTCTTC
once	TRBV6-4	TRBD2	TRBJ2-2	CASSDSREGTGELFF	TGTGCCAGCAGTGACAGTCGGGAGGGAACCGGGGAGCTGTTTTTT
.	TRBV15	.	TRBJ2-7	CATSRKGQDSSYEQYF	TGTGCCACCAGCAGGAAGGGGCAGGACAGCTCCTACGAGCAGTACTTC
once	TRBV19	.	TRBJ2-3	CASGAGQGITDTQYF	TGTGCCAGTGGAGCCGGGCAGGGAATCACAGATACGCAGTATTTT
.	TRBV27	.	TRBJ1-5	CASSLAGHQPQHF	TGTGCCAGCAGTTTGGCAGGTCATCAGCCCCAGCATTTT
.	TRBV28	TRBD1	TRBJ2-3	CASRSTGDGTDTQYF	TGTGCCAGCAGGTCGACAGGGGACGGGACAGATACGCAGTATTTT
few	TRBV7-3	TRBD1	TRBJ1-1	CASSPTGGTEAFF	TGTGCCAGCAGCCCGACAGGGGGCACTGAAGCTTTCTTT
.	TRBV27	.	TRBJ2-3	CASSLPGSPIDTQYF	TGTGCCAGCAGTTTACCCGGGAGCCCAATAGATACGCAGTATTTT
.	TRBV27	TRBD1	TRBJ1-2	CASSPQGAPYGYTF	TGTGCCAGCAGTCCCCAGGGGGCCCCGTATGGCTACACCTTC
once	TRBV5-6	.	TRBJ2-7	CASSLSAVSSREQYF	TGTGCCAGCAGCTTGTCGGCCGTTTCTTCGAGGGAGCAGTACTTC
few	TRBV19	TRBD2	TRBJ2-3	CASSSPASGRTDTQYF	TGTGCCAGTAGTTCCCCGGCTAGCGGGAGAACAGATACGCAGTATTTT
.	TRBV6-6	TRBD2	TRBJ2-1	CASTNTGGAYNEQFF	TGTGCCAGCACTAATACGGGAGGGGCATACAATGAGCAGTTCTTC
once	TRBV6-1	TRBD1	TRBJ1-5	CASSEEEGAGGQPQHF	TGTGCCAGCAGTGAAGAGGAGGGGGCTGGCGGTCAGCCCCAGCATTTT
.	TRBV27	.	TRBJ1-1	CASSSGGNTEAFF	TGTGCCAGCAGCTCGGGGGGGAACACTGAAGCTTTCTTT
.	TRBV6-1	.	TRBJ2-5	CASSEIGGGAGTQYF	TGTGCCAGCAGTGAAATAGGAGGGGGCGCAGGGACCCAGTACTTC
.	TRBV6-1	.	TRBJ2-7	CASSELNAASYEQYF	TGTGCCAGCAGTGAATTGAATGCGGCTTCCTACGAGCAGTACTTC
few	TRBV10-2	.	TRBJ1-3	CASIEFSGNTIYF	TGCGCCAGCATAGAGTTCTCTGGAAACACCATATATTTT
.	TRBV9	.	TRBJ1-1	CASSPGGGGSNTEAFF	TGTGCCAGCAGCCCCGGGGGCGGGGGCTCGAACACTGAAGCTTTCTTT
.	TRBV6-4	TRBD2	TRBJ2-1	CASSVWLAENNEQFF	TGTGCCAGCAGTGTTTGGCTAGCGGAAAACAATGAGCAGTTCTTC
.	TRBV6-4	TRBD1	TRBJ2-3	CASSERTGGPDTQYF	TGTGCCAGCAGCGAGCGGACAGGGGGTCCAGATACGCAGTATTTT
large	TRBV7-8	.	TRBJ1-5	CASSSRSPLSNQPQHF	TGTGCCAGCAGCTCCCGGTCTCCCCTTAGCAATCAGCCCCAGCATTTT